These 27 T cell receptor beta chains share one sample of origin, sequenced in a study of cytomegalovirus exposure and HLA in healthy donors. PCR primers comprised 60 Vbeta and 13 Jbeta primers. TCRdb's table, derived via immunoSEQ multiplex PCR, lists solely in-frame clones and lacks some. The data contain roughly 120,000 clones, approximately 81% of them seen just once; the ten biggest clones take up 3.5% to 4.5%. Sample: PBMCs. The receptors derive from a woman aged 25 to 39 in good health and CMV-seronegative.

The V gene is TRBV28, the J gene TRBJ2-1; 7 bases agree with TRBD1. The length of the CDR3 is 16 residues. CDR1 is MDHEN, CDR2 SYDVKM, per germline. Trimming removed 5 bases from V and 10 bases from J; junction bases left unmatched: 17. The CDR3 sequence: CASSTMWGSGGDEQFF. The CDR3 DNA follows: TGTGCCAGCAGTACGATGTGGGGATCAGGGGGAGACGAGCAGTTCTTC.

There are a few counts of this clone. The chain recombines TRBV5-4 with TRBJ2-5; 7 bases fit TRBD1. The V gene end was trimmed by 4 bases and the J gene end by 2 bases; junction bases not matched to a gene: 11. The CDR3 is 16 residues long. Germline V gene sequence: CDR1 SGHNT, CDR2 YYREEE (reference sequence). CDR3 nucleotide sequence: TGTGCCAGCAGCCCCGCAGGGGGACCGGCGCAAGAGACCCAGTACTTC. As protein: CASSPAGGPAQETQYF.

This clone appeared a few times. For the CDR3, the DNA is TGTGCCAGCAATAGCGAAAAACTGTTTTTT. This translates into CASNSEKLFF. J is TRBJ1-4 and V is TRBV2; D remains unclear. There are 10 residues in the CDR3. V lost 7 bases, J lost 8 bases, and 5 bases lay in between. Germline values: CDR1 SNHLY, CDR2 FYNNEI.

The rearrangement links TRBV28 to TRBJ1-3; a weak D match, TRBD1 (6 bases). The CDR3 runs 16 residues. From germline, CDR1 is MDHEN and CDR2 SYDVKM. Trimming left V 5 bases short and J 0 bases short, with 14 bases between. Written as DNA, the CDR3 is TGTGCCAGCAGTACCCTAGACAGGATCTCTGGAAACACCATATATTTT. This codes for CASSTLDRISGNTIYF.

The genes are TRBV11-2 and TRBJ2-7; 7 positions match TRBD2. Germline CDR1 SGHAT, CDR2 FQNNGV. CDR3 length equals 13 residues. V lost 0 bases and J lost 4; bases outside the gene matches: 0. Written as DNA, the CDR3 is TGTGCCAGCAGCTTAGAACTAGCGTACGAGCAGTACTTC. This encodes CASSLELAYEQYF.

The genes are TRBV6-1 and TRBJ1-6; D is uncertain. V lost 3 bases to trimming and J lost 2 bases, with 5 bases between them. This CDR3 spans 14 amino acids. The germline V gene encodes CDR1 MNHNS and CDR2 SASEGT. The CDR3 bases are TGTGCCAGCAGTGACAGGACCTATAATTCACCCCTCCACTTT. The encoded protein is CASSDRTYNSPLHF.

The chain has TRBV19 and TRBJ2-3; D gene unclear. The V and J ends lost 5 bases and 2 bases respectively, with 8 bases between them. The germline CDR1 and CDR2 sequences are LNHDA and SQIVND (reference sequence). This CDR3 is 13 amino acids long. CDR3 bases: TGTGCCAGTAGTCCCTCGGTCACAGATACGCAGTATTTT. Translation: CASSPSVTDTQYF. Complete variable domain (other parts from reference TRBV19 and TRBJ2-3): DGGITQSPKYLFRKEGQNVTLSCEQNLNHDAMYWYRQDPGQGLRLIYYSQIVNDFQKGDIAEGYSVSREKKESFPLTVTSAQKNPTAFYLCASSPSVTDTQYFGPGTRLTVL.

The chain joins TRBV15 to TRBJ2-2; 9 nucleotides agree with TRBD2. J gave up 3 bases and V 1 base, and 0 bases lay outside the gene matches. From germline, CDR1 is LNHNV and CDR2 YYDKDF (reference sequence). The CDR3 extends over 15 amino acids. Here the CDR3 reads CATSRGTSDTGELFF. CDR3 bases: TGTGCCACCAGCAGAGGGACTAGCGACACCGGGGAGCTGTTTTTT. The entire variable domain, with the rest obtained from reference TRBV15 and TRBJ2-2, is as follows: DAMVIQNPRYQVTQFGKPVTLSCSQTLNHNVMYWYQQKSSQAPKLLFHYYDKDFNNEADTPDNFQSRRPNTSFCFLDIRSPGLGDTAMYLCATSRGTSDTGELFFGEGSRLTVL.

V usage is TRBV9 and J usage is TRBJ2-1, with 8 bases matching TRBD1. Germline V CDR1 and CDR2: SGDLS, YYNGEE. This CDR3 contains 15 residues. Trimming removed 4 bases from V and 7 bases from J; junction bases left unmatched: 10. The CDR3 coding sequence is TGTGCCAGCAGCCCCCGCCAGGGGGCACCGAATGAGCAGTTCTTC. It specifies CASSPRQGAPNEQFF. The entire variable domain, with the rest obtained from reference TRBV9 and TRBJ2-1, is as follows: DSGVTQTPKHLITATGQRVTLRCSPRSGDLSVYWYQQSLDQGLQFLIQYYNGEERAKGNILERFSAQQFPDLHSELNLSSLELGDSALYFCASSPRQGAPNEQFFGPGTRLTVL.

V usage is TRBV25-1 and J usage is TRBJ2-2, with TRBD2 matching over 13 bases. Losses at the gene ends were 8 bases for V and 1 base for J; bases not matched to a gene: 4. The CDR3 loop spans 16 amino acids. Germline-derived CDR1 and CDR2 are MGHDK and SYGVNS. CDR3 DNA: TGTGCCAGCCATACTAGCGGGAGGGAGAACACCGGGGAGCTGTTTTTT. Residues: CASHTSGRENTGELFF.

The chain employs TRBV6-1 and TRBJ2-7, with 7 bases identical to TRBD2. This CDR3 spans 13 amino acids. Germline CDR1 is MNHNS and CDR2 is SASEGT. J lost 4 bases, V lost 6 bases, and 6 bases had no gene match. DNA for the CDR3: TGTGCCAGCAGACGGGACTACATATACGAGCAGTACTTC. Translated: CASRRDYIYEQYF.

This sequence joins TRBV7-2 and TRBJ1-2; D unclear. Germline CDR1 reads SGHTA; CDR2 reads FQGNSA. The CDR3 runs to 19 residues. Trimming stripped 2 bases from V and 3 bases from J, with 25 bases between. DNA for the CDR3: TGTGCCAGCAGCTTATTTATTGACCCAAGCGCCCTAGGAGACTATGGCTACACCTTC. This encodes CASSLFIDPSALGDYGYTF.

The chain employs TRBV11-1 and TRBJ1-4; D remains ambiguous. The CDR3 totals 13 residues. Trimming shortened V by 1 base and J by 5 bases, and 5 bases separated the two germline ends. From germline, CDR1 is SGHAT and CDR2 FQDESV (reference sequence). The CDR3, as DNA: TGTGCCAGCAGCTTAGACCGGAATGAAAAACTGTTTTTT. Translation: CASSLDRNEKLFF.

V is TRBV5-1 and J is TRBJ1-6; D is unresolved. The V end was cut by 2 bases, the J end by 3 bases, with 6 bases between. This CDR3 has 14 residues. The germline V gene has CDR1 SGHRS and CDR2 YFSETQ. The CDR3 nucleotides read TGCGCCAGCAGCTTCGGGGACTATAATTCACCCCTCCACTTT. This codes for CASSFGDYNSPLHF.

The chain links TRBV7-6 to TRBJ2-3; 8 bases fit TRBD2. The CDR3 sequence is 18 residues long. Trimming removed 4 bases from V and 4 bases from J; junction bases left unmatched: 16. Germline V gene sequence: CDR1 SGHVS, CDR2 FNYEAQ. The DNA for the CDR3 is TGTGCCAGCAGCTCCCGTCCTGCGCCGGGACTAGGCGCAGATACGCAGTATTTT. Amino acid sequence: CASSSRPAPGLGADTQYF.

The V and J genes are TRBV5-6 and TRBJ2-7; D call uncertain. Trimming removed 2 bases at V and 0 bases at J, with 6 bases between. The CDR3 covers 13 residues. CDR1 and CDR2 (germline): SGHDT, YYEEEE. The CDR3 here is CASSLAGSYEQYF. The DNA of the CDR3 is TGTGCCAGCAGCTTAGCTGGCTCCTACGAGCAGTACTTC.

J is TRBJ2-7 and V is TRBV7-9, with TRBD2 as a possible D gene (5 bases). Between the trimmed V and J ends, which lost 3 bases and 2 bases, there was a span of 11 bases. This CDR3 is built from 14 residues. Germline values: CDR1 SEHNR, CDR2 FQNEAQ (reference sequence). The CDR3 coding sequence is TGTGCCAGCAGCTTTGGGCGGGCCACCTACGAGCAGTACTTC. Protein product: CASSFGRATYEQYF.

The chain links TRBV28 to TRBJ1-5, with 10 bases identical to TRBD1. V was clipped by 5 bases and J by 5 bases; unmatched bases: 9. The CDR3 loop spans 16 amino acids. CDR1 and CDR2 (germline): MDHEN, SYDVKM. CDR3 sequence reads: CASSNSGTGVYQPQHF. The CDR3 DNA reads as TGTGCCAGCAGTAACTCCGGGACAGGGGTTTATCAGCCCCAGCATTTT.

The chain uses TRBV7-6 and TRBJ2-1, with 9 bases matching TRBD2. There are 16 residues in the CDR3. J lost 5 bases, V lost 5 bases, and 10 bases had no gene match. Germline V gene sequence: CDR1 SGHVS, CDR2 FNYEAQ. Here the CDR3 reads CASSPLTSGQNNEQFF. DNA for the CDR3: TGTGCCAGCAGCCCCTTAACTAGCGGGCAGAACAATGAGCAGTTCTTC.

The chain recombines TRBV5-1 with TRBJ2-7; TRBD2 aligns across 11 bases. Trimming removed 4 bases from V and 2 bases from J; junction bases left unmatched: 8. Germline CDR1 SGHRS, CDR2 YFSETQ. This CDR3 contains 16 residues. The CDR3 loop is CASSVGTSGGAYEQYF. As DNA, the CDR3 is TGCGCCAGCAGCGTTGGGACTAGCGGAGGGGCCTACGAGCAGTACTTC.

The J gene is TRBJ2-3, the V gene TRBV18, with a weak D call TRBD2 (6 bases). Germline assignment: CDR1 KGHSH and CDR2 LQKENI. The CDR3 length is 16 residues. The ends were cut back, 1 base at V and 4 bases at J, with 15 bases in the middle. CDR3 in amino acids: CASSPLAGRFADTQYF. The CDR3 bases are TGTGCCAGCTCACCACTCGCGGGGCGTTTTGCAGATACGCAGTATTTT. The whole variable domain, remainder taken from reference TRBV18 and TRBJ2-3, is NAGVMQNPRHLVRRRGQEARLRCSPMKGHSHVYWYRQLPEEGLKFMVYLQKENIIDESGMPKERFSAEFPKEGPSILRIQQVVRGDSAAYFCASSPLAGRFADTQYFGPGTRLTVL.

This clone was counted only a few times. The chain employs TRBV4-2 and TRBJ2-1; the match to TRBD2 covers 13 bases. Trimming at V came to 2 bases and at J to 5 bases, leaving 18 bases not matched to a gene. The CDR3 extends over 21 amino acids. The germline CDR1 and CDR2 sequences are LGHNA and YNFKEQ. This CDR3 reads CASSQLYGTSGVGAVHNEQFF. The CDR3, as DNA: TGTGCCAGCAGCCAATTATATGGGACTAGCGGGGTGGGGGCGGTCCACAATGAGCAGTTCTTC.

The CDR3 loop is CASSLGAGRDTQYF. The CDR3 nucleotides are TGTGCCAGCAGCTTAGGGGCAGGGCGGGATACGCAGTATTTT. The chain links TRBV7-2 to TRBJ2-3; possible D gene TRBD1, 5 bases. CDR3 length equals 14 residues. V was trimmed by 1 base and J by 6 bases, leaving 11 bases between them. Per germline, CDR1 SGHTA and CDR2 FQGNSA.

The chain recombines TRBV6-7 with TRBJ2-7; D is possibly TRBD1 (5 bases). TRBV6-7 is an open reading frame, and its role is uncertain. The length of the CDR3 is 11 residues. Trimming left V 9 bases short and J 5 bases short, with 11 bases between. The CDR3 loop reads CARDSLHEQYF. CDR3 nucleotides: TGTGCCAGAGACAGTCTCCACGAGCAGTACTTC.

This CDR3 reads CASSVGLVPAKNIQYF. The CDR3, as DNA: TGTGCCAGCAGCGTAGGACTAGTTCCCGCCAAAAACATTCAGTACTTC. The V gene is TRBV9, the J gene TRBJ2-4; D may be TRBD2 (6 bases). The germline gives CDR1 SGDLS, CDR2 YYNGEE. The CDR3 has 16 residues. V lost 0 bases and J 1 base, leaving 11 bases between the germline ends.

The V call is TRBV5-1, the J call TRBJ2-7, with 8 nucleotides matching TRBD1. The CDR3 sequence is 14 residues long. After removal of 4 bases from V and 2 bases from J, the junction contained 5 bases not matched to a gene. The germline gives CDR1 SGHRS, CDR2 YFSETQ. Written as DNA, the CDR3 is TGCGCCAGCAGCCCCGGGACAGGAACCTACGAGCAGTACTTC. Amino acid sequence: CASSPGTGTYEQYF.

The rearrangement joins TRBV6-1 to TRBJ2-5, with TRBD2 matching over 7 bases. The J segment lost 11 bases and the V segment lost 2 bases, leaving 20 bases of the junction unmatched. Germline V gene lookup returns CDR1 MNHNS and CDR2 SASEGT. The CDR3 sequence is 17 residues long. CDR3 DNA: TGTGCCAGCAGTGAATCAAGGTTTGATCGCTTCATCGGGAGGCAGTACTTC. Amino acid sequence: CASSESRFDRFIGRQYF.